One and the same sample provided the 20 T cell receptor beta chains below, sequenced in a study of Ad26.COV2.S vaccination and SARS-CoV-2 variants (dated by TCRdb to the early 2020s). The intended sense of this specimen's treatment or condition label: some 20 received Ad26.COV2.S at low or high dose, single or two shots; several received placebo; per-sample allocation not given. Repertoires of vaccine and placebo recipients were sequenced from samples collected on day 63 after the first injection. Libraries were prepared through the immunoSEQ multiplex PCR assay. Imported from immuneACCESS, the table was reduced by TCRdb to in-frame sequences with V and J called. These copies leave out some clones; in studies compared against another copy, an unresolved V gene accounts for under half, and the cause of the remainder is not known. In this sample the table shows 300,000 to 400,000 clones, around 89% of which occur a single time. In total, the top ten clones hold about 5% of the sample.

Sequences were derived from peripheral blood, sampled in a trial of Ad26.COV2.S vaccine versus placebo. The receptors originated from a person aged 18-65 years who received the Ad26.COV2.S COVID-19 vaccine or a placebo.

This clone came up once. J is TRBJ1-4 and V is TRBV11-2, with D possibly being TRBD1 (5 bases). The germline V and J ends were trimmed by 0 bases and 6 bases, with 8 bases remaining between them. The CDR3 totals 14 residues. Per the germline V gene, CDR1 is SGHAT and CDR2 is FQNNGV. CDR3 sequence reads: CASSLDRADEKLFF. The CDR3, as DNA: TGTGCCAGCAGCTTAGACAGGGCAGATGAAAAACTGTTTTTT.

The chain recombines TRBV27 with TRBJ2-7; 9 nucleotides match TRBD1. The germline gives CDR1 MNHEY, CDR2 SMNVEV (reference sequence). V gave up 6 bases and J gave up 2 bases; unmatched junction bases: 5. The CDR3 contains 14 residues. The CDR3 DNA sequence: TGTGCCAGCAGCTCTACAGGGGGCACCTACGAGCAGTACTTC. Encoded protein: CASSSTGGTYEQYF.

V gene TRBV10-3 combines with J gene TRBJ1-4; a weak D match, TRBD1 (6 bases). The CDR3 covers 14 residues. V was trimmed by 7 bases and J by 5 bases, leaving 14 bases between them. Germline CDR1 reads ENHRY; CDR2 reads SYGVKD. CDR3 sequence: CAINEGGTNEKLFF. DNA for the CDR3: TGTGCCATCAACGAAGGGGGGACGAATGAAAAACTGTTTTTT.

This chain uses TRBV28 with TRBJ2-3; 8 positions agree with TRBD1. The ends lost 6 bases at V and 0 bases at J; junction bases unmatched: 5. This CDR3 comprises 15 residues. From germline, CDR1 is MDHEN and CDR2 SYDVKM. In nucleotides, the CDR3 is TGTGCCAGCAGGGGGGACAGGCCTAGCACAGATACGCAGTATTTT. Its translation is CASRGDRPSTDTQYF.

This chain uses TRBV27 with TRBJ2-1, with 9 positions matching TRBD2. Germline CDR1 reads MNHEY; CDR2 reads SMNVEV (reference sequence). The junction had 5 bases not matched to a gene; V was cut back by 5 bases and J by 6 bases. The CDR3 runs 14 residues. DNA for the CDR3: TGTGCCAGCAGTCCCGGGACTAGCTTCAATGAGCAGTTCTTC. It specifies CASSPGTSFNEQFF.

The genes are TRBV10-2 and TRBJ2-7; unclear D gene. CDR1 is WSHSY, CDR2 SAAADI, per germline. Trimming left V 0 bases short and J 3 bases short, with 9 bases between. This CDR3 has 14 residues. CDR3 DNA: TGCGCCAGCAGTGAGTCCGGCAGCTTCTACGAGCAGTACTTC. Translation: CASSESGSFYEQYF.

V gene TRBV11-2 combines with J gene TRBJ1-5, with a tentative D call TRBD1 (5 bases). Germline lookup yields CDR1 SGHAT and CDR2 FQNNGV. CDR3 length: 16 amino acids. V was clipped by 6 bases and J by 4 bases, with 19 bases between them. The CDR3 reads CASSRPRQSRNQPQHF. CDR3 nucleotide sequence: TGTGCCAGCAGTCGGCCGAGACAGTCGCGAAATCAGCCCCAGCATTTT. Full variable domain (missing parts from reference TRBV11-2 and TRBJ1-5): EAGVAQSPRYKIIEKRQSVAFWCNPISGHATLYWYQQILGQGPKLLIQFQNNGVVDDSQLPKDRFSAERLKGVDSTLKIQPAKLEDSAVYLCASSRPRQSRNQPQHFGDGTRLSIL.

This chain uses TRBV28 with TRBJ2-7; D perhaps matches TRBD1 (5 bases). Germline CDR1 reads MDHEN; CDR2 reads SYDVKM. CDR3 length: 14 residues. Trimming removed 2 bases from V and 2 bases from J, with 10 bases in between. CDR3 sequence: CASSLVAGPYEQYF. The CDR3 DNA reads TGTGCCAGCAGTTTAGTGGCAGGGCCCTACGAGCAGTACTTC.

The rearrangement uses TRBV7-9 and TRBJ2-7; D gene ambiguous. The V gene's germline CDR1 is SEHNR and CDR2 FQNEAQ (reference sequence). Between the trimmed V and J ends, which lost 0 bases and 2 bases, there was a span of 14 bases. The CDR3 covers 16 residues. Written as DNA, the CDR3 is TGTGCCAGCAGCTTAGCCACCTACAGTGGTGCCTACGAGCAGTACTTC. Protein: CASSLATYSGAYEQYF.

The rearrangement joins TRBV28 to TRBJ1-2, with 7 bases identical to TRBD1. The CDR3 consists of 15 residues. The J segment lost 5 bases and the V segment lost 5 bases, leaving 11 bases of the junction unmatched. The germline gives CDR1 MDHEN, CDR2 SYDVKM. The CDR3 protein is CASSMMTGKYYGYTF. CDR3 DNA sequence: TGTGCCAGCAGTATGATGACAGGGAAGTATTATGGCTACACCTTC.

This clone has just a few counts. This chain connects TRBV29-1 to TRBJ2-2; D is possibly TRBD2 (6 bases). Trimming pared 7 bases from V and 0 bases from J, leaving 12 bases between. CDR1 and CDR2 (germline): SQVTM, ANQGSEA. The CDR3 sequence is 14 residues long. The CDR3 DNA is TGCAGCGCCAGACTAGTAACGAACACCGGGGAGCTGTTTTTT. It translates to CSARLVTNTGELFF.

The CDR3 region is CASSPNQETQYF. CDR3 in DNA: TGTGCCAGCAGTCCGAACCAAGAGACCCAGTACTTC. This rearrangement joins TRBV27 to TRBJ2-5, with D unclear. Trimming removed 5 bases at V and 0 bases at J, with 4 bases between. CDR1 is MNHEY, CDR2 SMNVEV, per germline (reference sequence). The CDR3 is 12 residues long.

The chain recombines TRBV5-6 with TRBJ2-2; no clear D. Trimming removed 4 bases from V and 5 bases from J, with 12 bases in between. The CDR3 spans 14 residues. CDR1 and CDR2 from the germline V gene are SGHDT and YYEEEE. The chain's CDR3 is CASSPQLGTGELFF. DNA for the CDR3: TGTGCCAGCAGCCCGCAACTGGGGACCGGGGAGCTGTTTTTT.

This chain links TRBV3-1 (or the pseudogene TRBV3-2) with TRBJ2-1, with 10 bases identical to TRBD2. V lost 4 bases to trimming and J lost 4 bases; unmatched junction nucleotides: 13. The CDR3 is 18 amino acids. In germline, CDR1 is LGHDT, CDR2 YNNKEL (reference sequence). The CDR3 DNA is TGTGCCAGCAGCCGCCCCAAGGCTAGCGGGAGTTATTACAATGAGCAGTTCTTC. Its protein product is CASSRPKASGSYYNEQFF.

The V gene is TRBV20-1, the J gene TRBJ2-5; D gene uncertain. This CDR3 has 11 amino acids. Germline CDR1 and CDR2: DFQATT and SNEGSKA (reference sequence). The V end was cut by 3 bases, the J end by 5 bases, with 7 bases between. The CDR3 DNA reads as TGCAGTGCTAGGAAACAGGAGACCCAGTACTTC. Its protein product is CSARKQETQYF.

The genes are TRBV2 and TRBJ2-1; the match to TRBD2 covers 8 bases. CDR3 size: 15 residues. Germline V gene sequence: CDR1 SNHLY, CDR2 FYNNEI. Trimming at V came to 6 bases and at J to 0 bases, leaving 4 bases not matched to a gene. CDR3 loop: CASSQRGSSYNEQFF. In nucleotides, the CDR3 is TGTGCCAGCAGCCAGCGGGGGAGCTCCTACAATGAGCAGTTCTTC.

V gene TRBV2 combines with J gene TRBJ1-4, with TRBD1 matching 10 bases. This CDR3 comprises 16 residues. Germline trimming cut 7 bases from V and 8 bases from J; bases unmatched to any gene: 13. CDR1 and CDR2 (germline): SNHLY, FYNNEI. For the CDR3, the DNA is TGTGCCAGCACCCTTTGGGCGACAGGGGGCGAAGAAAAACTGTTTTTT. The encoded protein is CASTLWATGGEEKLFF.

In this sample, this clone turned up once. The chain employs TRBV5-5 and TRBJ1-5; D not resolved. Trimming left V 4 bases short and J 5 bases short, with 16 bases between. The length of the CDR3 is 15 residues. CDR1 and CDR2 from the germline V gene are SGHKS and YYEKEE (reference sequence). CDR3 nucleotide sequence: TGTGCCAGCAGCCCAGGACTGACCCGGGATCAGCCCCAGCATTTT. It translates to CASSPGLTRDQPQHF.

The chain joins TRBV27 to TRBJ2-7; 10 bases are shared with TRBD2. V trimming: 5 bases; J trimming: 4 bases; junction bases outside the gene matches: 11. The CDR3 has 16 residues. The germline gives CDR1 MNHEY, CDR2 SMNVEV (reference sequence). CDR3 protein: CASSKHSSGSKYEQYF. In DNA form, the CDR3 reads TGTGCCAGCAGTAAACATTCTAGCGGGAGTAAGTACGAGCAGTACTTC.

V gene TRBV7-8 combines with J gene TRBJ1-5; 10 bases agree with TRBD1. CDR3 length: 19 amino acids. V dropped 5 bases and J dropped 6; count of bases not matched to a gene: 19. Germline V gives CDR1 SGHVS, CDR2 FQNEAQ. The CDR3: CASSVRSGTGEVLSQPQHF. CDR3 DNA sequence: TGTGCCAGCAGCGTTAGGAGTGGGACAGGGGAAGTGTTGAGTCAGCCCCAGCATTTT.